These 22 T cell receptor beta chains were all obtained from the same sample, sequenced in a study of blood T cell repertoires in COVID-19. The table came from immunoSEQ multiplex PCR; TCRdb's copy has only in-frame clones and leaves some out. The sample holds 100,000 or so clones, 70% to 90% seen once. Sequenced: peripheral blood. Source of these receptors: a man aged 50 to 60 with active COVID-19.

This chain links TRBV6-5 with TRBJ1-1, with 8 nucleotides matching TRBD1. The J segment lost 3 bases and the V segment lost 10 bases, leaving 4 bases of the junction unmatched. The germline CDR1 and CDR2 sequences are MNHEY and SVGAGI. The CDR3 spans 12 residues. Written as DNA, the CDR3 is TGTGCCACCCACAGGGGGGACACTGAAGCTTTCTTT. It yields the protein CATHRGDTEAFF.

The chain links TRBV7-9 to TRBJ2-1; TRBD2 is a possible D gene (5 bases). CDR3 length equals 13 residues. Germline lookup yields CDR1 SEHNR and CDR2 FQNEAQ (reference sequence). Trimming took off 5 bases at V and 8 bases at J, with 13 bases between the two ends. Here the CDR3 DNA reads TGTGCCAGCAGCCCCACACTAGTGGATGAGCAGTTCTTC. It encodes CASSPTLVDEQFF.

The chain carries TRBV24-1 and TRBJ1-2; D is uncertain. V was shortened by 7 bases and J by 8 bases, with 16 bases between the two germline ends. The CDR3 extends over 13 amino acids. The germline CDR1 and CDR2 sequences are KGHDR and SFDVKD. CDR3 sequence (DNA): TGTGCCACCAGCAACCCTGTGACGGGGGGCTACACCTTC. Translating gives CATSNPVTGGYTF.

The J gene is TRBJ2-2, the V gene TRBV30, with D hard to call. This CDR3 contains 14 residues. Germline V CDR1 and CDR2: GTSNPN, SVGIG (reference sequence). Between the trimmed V and J ends, which lost 0 bases and 1 base, there was a span of 6 bases. The CDR3 nucleotides are TGTGCCTGGAGTGTAAGAGTGAACACCGGGGAGCTGTTTTTT. The encoded protein is CAWSVRVNTGELFF.

In DNA form, the CDR3 reads TGTGCCAGCAGGGAGGCGGGCCGAAACACCATATATTTT. It translates to CASREAGRNTIYF. The chain has TRBV6-5 and TRBJ1-3; no reliable D call. The V end was cut by 6 bases, the J end by 5 bases, with 11 bases between. Germline V gene sequence: CDR1 MNHEY, CDR2 SVGAGI. The CDR3 length is 13 residues.

The chain links TRBV5-1 to TRBJ2-7; 8 bases align to TRBD1. CDR3 length: 14 residues. Germline V gene sequence: CDR1 SGHRS, CDR2 YFSETQ. Trimming cost V 5 bases and J 4 bases; bases outside gene matches: 8. Here the CDR3 reads CASSSQGAGYEQYF. DNA for the CDR3: TGCGCCAGCAGTTCCCAGGGGGCAGGGTACGAGCAGTACTTC.

The rearrangement uses TRBV5-1 and TRBJ2-5, with D possibly TRBD2 on 7 matching bases. The CDR3 has 15 residues. V lost 4 bases, J lost 5 bases, and 18 bases lay in between. Per germline, CDR1 SGHRS and CDR2 YFSETQ. CDR3 in DNA: TGCGCCAGCAGCACAAACGACAGGCGGGGGGAGACCCAGTACTTC. This gives the protein CASSTNDRRGETQYF.

The chain recombines TRBV27 with TRBJ2-7, with 7 positions matching TRBD2. This CDR3 comprises 13 residues. The ends lost 2 bases at V and 7 bases at J; junction bases unmatched: 5. Per the germline V gene, CDR1 is MNHEY and CDR2 is SMNVEV (reference sequence). The CDR3 sequence is CASSLRGGGEQYF. CDR3 in DNA: TGTGCCAGCAGTTTAAGGGGCGGGGGAGAGCAGTACTTC.

The chain employs TRBV2 and TRBJ1-4, with D possibly TRBD1 on 6 matching bases. The germline V gene encodes CDR1 SNHLY and CDR2 FYNNEI. CDR3 length: 14 amino acids. Trimming removed 6 bases at V and 5 bases at J, with 13 bases between. Written as DNA, the CDR3 is TGTGCCAGCAGAGAGACAGGCGGAAATGAAAAACTGTTTTTT. Translated, it gives CASRETGGNEKLFF.

This CDR3 is CASSCGFQPQHF. In DNA form, the CDR3 reads TGTGCCAGCAGCTGCGGATTTCAGCCCCAGCATTTT. The rearrangement joins TRBV3-1 (or the pseudogene TRBV3-2) to TRBJ1-5; no clear D gene. Germline CDR1 reads LGHDT; CDR2 reads YNNKEL (reference sequence). With 5 bases removed from V and 6 bases from J, the gap between germline ends came to 8 bases. This CDR3 has 12 amino acids.

The chain links TRBV2 to TRBJ1-2, with 7 nucleotides matching TRBD1. After removal of 8 bases from V and 0 bases from J, the junction contained 6 bases not matched to a gene. Germline values: CDR1 SNHLY, CDR2 FYNNEI. This CDR3 has 14 residues. CDR3 nucleotides: TGTGCCAGCCGGGACAGCCCATCTAACTATGGCTACACCTTC. Translation: CASRDSPSNYGYTF.

The chain is built from TRBV19 and TRBJ1-1; D is undetermined. CDR1 is LNHDA, CDR2 SQIVND, per germline (reference sequence). The CDR3 is 14 residues long. Trimming left V 5 bases short and J 1 base short, with 11 bases between. The CDR3 sequence: CASSRRETNTEAFF. CDR3 nucleotides: TGTGCCAGTAGTCGCCGGGAGACGAACACTGAAGCTTTCTTT.

The rearrangement joins TRBV6-2 or TRBV6-3 to TRBJ2-7, with D possibly matching TRBD1 (5 bases). V was shortened by 0 bases and J by 8 bases, with 8 bases between the two germline ends. The CDR3 runs 12 residues. Germline-derived CDR1 and CDR2 are MNHEY and SVGEGT. In DNA, the CDR3 is TGTGCCAGCAGTTACTCGTCAGGGAAGCAGTACTTC. Amino acid sequence: CASSYSSGKQYF.

The table lists this clone with a count of one. This sequence joins TRBV12-3 or TRBV12-4 and TRBJ1-6; 7 bases are a match to TRBD1. The CDR3 loop spans 13 amino acids. Trimming at V came to 6 bases and at J to 4 bases, leaving 0 bases not matched to a gene. The CDR3 sequence: CASRTGYNSPLHF. CDR3 sequence (DNA): TGTGCCAGCAGGACAGGGTATAATTCACCCCTCCACTTT.

The J gene is TRBJ2-3, the V gene TRBV19; maybe TRBD2 (5 bases). In germline, CDR1 is LNHDA, CDR2 SQIVND (reference sequence). With 8 bases removed from V and 4 bases from J, the gap between germline ends came to 13 bases. This CDR3 has 13 amino acids. The CDR3 protein is CASGPSQADTQYF. In DNA form, the CDR3 reads TGTGCCAGTGGGCCTAGCCAGGCAGATACGCAGTATTTT.

This clone was observed a few times. The gene calls are TRBV18 and TRBJ1-2; 7 nucleotides agree with TRBD1. The CDR3 consists of 14 residues. Germline-derived CDR1 and CDR2 are KGHSH and LQKENI. After removal of 3 bases from V and 8 bases from J, the junction contained 9 bases not matched to a gene. The DNA of the CDR3 is TGTGCCAGCTCACCCCGCCGGCAGGGGGAAGGCTACACCTTC. Translation gives CASSPRRQGEGYTF.

The CDR3 bases are TGTGCCAGTAGTCCAGAACTAGCGGGGGGTTACAATGAGCAGTTCTTC. Translated: CASSPELAGGYNEQFF. The genes are TRBV19 and TRBJ2-1; 12 bases agree with TRBD2. The CDR3 extends over 16 amino acids. Germline V lookup: CDR1 LNHDA, CDR2 SQIVND (reference sequence). The ends lost 5 bases at V and 4 bases at J; junction bases unmatched: 6.

The rearrangement links TRBV19 to TRBJ1-5; 7 nucleotides line up with TRBD1. Germline trimming cut 1 base from V and 5 bases from J; bases unmatched to any gene: 5. The CDR3 covers 15 residues. Germline V gene data show CDR1 as LNHDA and CDR2 as SQIVND (reference sequence). DNA of the CDR3: TGTGCCAGTAGTATAGCGGGACAGTTGGATCAGCCCCAGCATTTT. The encoded protein is CASSIAGQLDQPQHF.

The CDR3 region is CASSLGGYEKLFF. The CDR3 DNA reads as TGTGCCAGCAGTTTAGGGGGCTATGAAAAACTGTTTTTT. The chain employs TRBV12-3 or TRBV12-4 and TRBJ1-4, with D possibly TRBD1 on 5 matching bases. Trimming left V 1 base short and J 6 bases short, with 6 bases between. This CDR3 spans 13 amino acids.

The chain carries TRBV6-5 and TRBJ2-3; D may be TRBD2 (5 bases). Germline V gene lookup returns CDR1 MNHEY and CDR2 SVGAGI. Trimming stripped 6 bases from V and 8 bases from J, with 12 bases between. This CDR3 is 12 amino acids long. The CDR3 sequence is CASSPVRGTQYF. CDR3 sequence (DNA): TGTGCCAGCAGCCCCGTCCGGGGTACGCAGTATTTT.

The chain combines TRBV6-2 or TRBV6-3 with TRBJ1-5; D gene ambiguous. Germline CDR1 MNHEY, CDR2 SVGEGT. CDR3 length: 12 amino acids. V was shortened by 6 bases and J by 7 bases, with 10 bases between the two germline ends. CDR3 protein: CASSPMSQPQHF. As DNA, the CDR3 is TGTGCCAGCAGCCCCATGTCCCAGCCCCAGCATTTT.

The CDR3 region is CASYRGPSYEQYF. As DNA, the CDR3 is TGTGCCAGTTATAGGGGCCCCTCCTACGAGCAGTACTTC. The genes are TRBV6-5 and TRBJ2-7; D may be TRBD1 (5 bases). Trimming took 9 bases from V and 0 from J, leaving 12 bases between them. This CDR3 comprises 13 residues. The germline CDR1 and CDR2 sequences are MNHEY and SVGAGI.